The clone carrying this T cell receptor (beta chain) has a handful of counts. As yet, its antigen is unknown. The sample comes from a study of cytomegalovirus exposure and HLA in healthy donors. At the level of the study: Tens of millions of unique TCRs from HLA-typed donors made up an early data release.

PCR amplification relied on 60 Vbeta primers (plus 13 Jbeta primers). Generated by immunoSEQ multiplex PCR, the TCRdb table keeps only in-frame clones and is missing some. The table includes roughly 45,000 clones, approximately 47% detected once. Whole-study results and caveats: CMV serostatus was the only recorded immune exposure for donors. Later on, a genetic analysis was performed. It linked a missense variant in DCLRE1C with V- and J-gene trimming of TCR beta.

The germline CDR1 and CDR2 sequences are SGDLS and YYNGEE. V lost 5 bases to trimming and J lost 4 bases; unmatched junction nucleotides: 3. The CDR3 is 13 residues long. The receptor's source is a man aged 55 to 70 in good health and CMV-seronegative. Sequencing was done on a sample of PBMCs. The rearrangement joins TRBV9 to TRBJ1-3, with 7 positions matching TRBD1. The CDR3 DNA follows: TGTGCCAGCAGTCGGACAGGAGGAAACACCATATATTTT. This translates into CASSRTGGNTIYF.